These 5 T cell receptor beta chains were sequenced from one sample in a study of response to subunit inactivated influenza vaccine. TCRdb reprocessed the RT-PCR reads with MiXCR, giving one entry per CDR3 protein. The sample records a few hundred thousand distinct CDR3 sequences, 14% being singletons. Specimen: PBMCs from blood, collected about 11 days after vaccination. The receptors derive from a man aged 50 to 60 who received an inactivated influenza vaccine.

The rearrangement joins TRBV5-1 to TRBJ2-5; D call uncertain. V lost 5 bases, J lost 0 bases, and 5 bases lay in between. CDR3 length: 12 amino acids. Germline CDR1 and CDR2: SGHRS and YFSETQ. DNA of the CDR3: TGCGCCAGCAGATTGTACCAAGAGACCCAGTACTTC. This codes for CASRLYQETQYF.

The genes are TRBV10-1 and TRBJ1-5; D unclear. Germline loops: CDR1 WNHNN, CDR2 SYGVQD (reference sequence). V lost 7 bases to trimming and J lost 3 bases, with 7 bases between them. This CDR3 spans 12 amino acids. This CDR3 is CASNSSNQPQHF. Written as DNA, the CDR3 is TGCGCCAGCAACAGTTCCAATCAGCCCCAGCATTTT.

The V call is TRBV7-2, the J call TRBJ2-1, with TRBD1 as a possible D gene (6 bases). The germline V gene has CDR1 SGHTA and CDR2 FQGNSA. The CDR3 extends over 13 amino acids. V was clipped by 5 bases and J by 8 bases, with 13 bases between them. The CDR3 bases are TGTGCCAGCAGCCCACCAGGGGTCGATGAGCAGTTCTTC. Its protein is CASSPPGVDEQFF.

This clonotype was observed a handful of times. J is TRBJ2-3 and V is TRBV2; unclear D gene. Germline assignment: CDR1 SNHLY and CDR2 FYNNEI. This CDR3 comprises 14 residues. The V end lost 4 bases, the J end lost 2 bases, and 10 bases lay between the germline ends. The CDR3 spells CASSVLEPTDTQYF. The DNA of the CDR3 is TGTGCCAGCAGTGTATTAGAGCCCACAGATACGCAGTATTTT.

V and J are TRBV4-1 and TRBJ2-3; D is possibly TRBD1 (6 bases). CDR1 and CDR2 (germline): MGHRA, YSYEKL. V was trimmed by 1 base and J by 2 bases, leaving 7 bases between them. The CDR3 covers 14 residues. CDR3 loop: CASSQGGHTDTQYF. CDR3 sequence (DNA): TGCGCCAGCAGCCAAGGGGGGCACACAGATACGCAGTATTTT.